This T cell receptor (beta chain) derives from a study of blood T cell repertoires in COVID-19. From germline, CDR1 is SQVTM and CDR2 ANQGSEA. This CDR3 has 13 amino acids. Trimming pared 6 bases from V and 5 bases from J, leaving 13 bases between. Sequencing was performed with immunoSEQ multiplex PCR; in TCRdb, only in-frame clones are kept and a portion is missing. The sample contains 150,000 to 200,000 clones, around nine tenths of which appear only once. The sample consisted of peripheral blood. The clonotype originates from a woman in her 70s with COVID-19, enrolled during active disease. The chain joins TRBV29-1 to TRBJ1-4; D unclear. The CDR3, as DNA: TGCAGCGTCCGCAGAGGCCCGAATGAAAAACTGTTTTTT. It is translated as CSVRRGPNEKLFF. The whole variable domain, filled in from reference TRBV29-1 and TRBJ1-4, reads SAVISQKPSRDICQRGTSLTIQCQVDSQVTMMFWYRQQPGQSLTLIATANQGSEATYESGFVIDKFPISRPNLTFSTLTVSNMSPEDSSIYLCSVRRGPNEKLFFGSGTQLSVL.